This TCR beta chain was sequenced in a study of blood T cells in healthy people across ages. V lost 6 bases, J lost 6 bases, and 15 bases lay in between. CDR1 and CDR2 from the germline V gene are LNHDA and SQIVND (reference sequence). This CDR3 has 14 amino acids. Those donating, healthy Caucasian individuals from Russia, were aged about 6 to 100. Per-sample PBMC isolation yielded at least 6 million cells. Sample-barcoded 5' priming and a J-beta primer mix drove a second PCR of about 7 to 12 cycles. Each cDNA molecule was tagged by a template-switch adaptor that had 12 random nucleotides. Each single sample gave us at least 2.5 million CDR3-containing paired-end reads. TCRdb re-called the 5' RACE reads through MiXCR, storing one row per CDR3 protein. Here the sample spans around 1,000,000 distinct CDR3 sequences, around 25% being singletons. This sample was shared with a second study, whose subject was T cells of mothers and their children.

The TCR originated in a girl aged 2-9 years in good health. This rearrangement joins TRBV19 to TRBJ1-5, with TRBD1 as a possible D gene (5 bases). Sequencing was performed on blood. CDR3 amino acids: CASRHQGPSQPQHF. CDR3 DNA sequence: TGTGCCAGTAGGCACCAGGGCCCCAGTCAGCCCCAGCATTTT. The whole variable domain, filled in from reference TRBV19 and TRBJ1-5, reads DGGITQSPKYLFRKEGQNVTLSCEQNLNHDAMYWYRQDPGQGLRLIYYSQIVNDFQKGDIAEGYSVSREKKESFPLTVTSAQKNPTAFYLCASRHQGPSQPQHFGDGTRLSIL.